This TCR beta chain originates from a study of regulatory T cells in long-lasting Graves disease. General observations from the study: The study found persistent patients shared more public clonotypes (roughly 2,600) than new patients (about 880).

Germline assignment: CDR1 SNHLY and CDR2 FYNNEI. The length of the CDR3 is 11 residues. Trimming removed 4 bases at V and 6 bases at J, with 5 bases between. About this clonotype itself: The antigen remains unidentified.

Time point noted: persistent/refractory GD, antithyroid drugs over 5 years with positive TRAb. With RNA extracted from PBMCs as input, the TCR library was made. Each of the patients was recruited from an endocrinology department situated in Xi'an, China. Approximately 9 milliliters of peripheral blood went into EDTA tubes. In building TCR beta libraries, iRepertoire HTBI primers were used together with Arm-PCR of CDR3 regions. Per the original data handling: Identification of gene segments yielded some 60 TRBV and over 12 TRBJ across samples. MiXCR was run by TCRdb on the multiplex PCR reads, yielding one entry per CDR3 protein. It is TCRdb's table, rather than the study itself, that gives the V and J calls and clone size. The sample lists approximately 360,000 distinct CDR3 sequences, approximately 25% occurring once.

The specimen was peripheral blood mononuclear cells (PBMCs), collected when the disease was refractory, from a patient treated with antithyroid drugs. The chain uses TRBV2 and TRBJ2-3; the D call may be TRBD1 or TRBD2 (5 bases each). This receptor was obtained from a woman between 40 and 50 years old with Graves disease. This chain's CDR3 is CASSGGDTQYF. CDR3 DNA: TGTGCCAGCAGTGGGGGGGATACGCAGTATTTT.